The clone carrying this T cell receptor beta chain has a handful of counts. Antigen: not known. The V end lost 2 bases, the J end lost 2 bases, and 7 bases lay between the germline ends. Per the germline V gene, CDR1 is SGHAT and CDR2 is FQNNGV. The CDR3 runs to 13 residues. The sample is drawn from a study of T cells after yellow fever vaccination. Study-wide context: Researchers used SMART-Seq v4 Ultra Low Input to prepare fractions that had low cell numbers.

A process of 5'RACE template switching, which added a universal primer site and UMIs, was used to make TCR cDNA. TCRdb ran MiXCR on the 5' RACE reads and lists one entry per CDR3 protein. The sample carries hundreds of thousands of distinct CDR3 sequences, over 8% recorded once. General study points: The booster saw the reappearance of most primary-vaccination clones (roughly 96% CD4, almost 90% CD8). Abundant contaminating clonotypes from the bulk population could appear in FACS-sorted repertoires.

The specimen comprised PBMCs, sampled on the day of the first yellow fever vaccination. This receptor was obtained from a man between 18 and 35 years old who received the YFV17D yellow fever vaccine. The rearrangement uses TRBV11-2 and TRBJ2-7; no clear D gene. CDR3 sequence reads: CASSLSFPYEQYF. For the CDR3, the DNA is TGTGCCAGCAGCTTAAGCTTCCCCTACGAGCAGTACTTC.